The clone carrying this T cell receptor beta chain was counted a few times. Its antigen is still unknown. The data were taken from a study of Graves' ophthalmopathy and Graves' hyperthyroidism. The study's findings and limits: In separating ophthalmopathy from stable hyperthyroidism, a 13-signature model achieved 85% to 90% sensitivity and nearly 84% specificity. Most thyroid clonotypes with frequency above 0.001 were detected in blood too.

Germline CDR1 is KGHSH and CDR2 is LQKENI. There are 18 residues in the CDR3. Deletions cut 0 bases from V and 2 bases from J, with 19 bases between. Clinical symptoms, serum thyroxine, TRAb, thyroid ultrasound and orbital computed tomography were relied on for diagnosis. As the template, RNA transcripts were used to amplify TCR beta CDR3 regions. The first-round RT-PCR employed HTBI primers together with the Qiagen OneStep RT-PCR kit. A multiplex PCR was then performed as the second round. Via MiXCR, TCRdb re-called the multiplex PCR reads, giving one row per CDR3 protein. Of about 370,000 distinct CDR3 sequences detected, around 18% appear once; the ten largest clones hold roughly 1.4%.

V usage is TRBV18 and J usage is TRBJ1-2, with a tentative D call TRBD1 (5 bases). This sequence originates from a woman younger than 35 with Graves' ophthalmopathy. Sequences were obtained from peripheral blood. CDR3 loop: CASSPPGDSRAPNYGYTF. CDR3 nucleotide sequence: TGTGCCAGCTCACCACCGGGGGACTCCCGGGCCCCGAACTATGGCTACACCTTC.